One and the same sample provided the 29 T cell receptor beta chains below, sequenced in a study of T cell repertoires in cytomegalovirus infection. Using its own MiXCR run on the reads, TCRdb lists one record per CDR3 protein. The repertoire has about 830,000 distinct CDR3 sequences, over 25% of them found once; the top ten carry 9.5% to 15%. No antigens are known for them. Here the sequenced sample was cultured CD8+ T cells from PBMCs, taken from culture after CMV antigen stimulation. Receptor source: a human donor in good health (CMV status not recorded). Some clones in this sample may be carry-over from other donors' samples.

The V call is TRBV5-1, the J call TRBJ2-5, with 10 nucleotides matching TRBD2. The CDR3 is 15 residues long. Trimming cost V 4 bases and J 5 bases; bases outside gene matches: 8. Germline CDR1 is SGHRS and CDR2 is YFSETQ. The CDR3 DNA sequence: TGCGCCAGCAGCGGCCTAGCGGGGGAACTGGAGACCCAGTACTTC. Residues: CASSGLAGELETQYF.

With respect to this clonotype: At one end the junction does not follow the germline gene, possibly because of a read error. This chain uses TRBV11-3 with TRBJ2-6; TRBD1 aligns across 8 bases. CDR3 length equals 18 residues. Per the germline V gene, CDR1 is SGHNT and CDR2 is YENEEA. CDR3 protein: CASSGRRGRDSGANVQTF. For the CDR3, the DNA is TGTGCCAGCAGCGGGCGCAGGGGGCGCGACTCTGGGGCCAACGTCCAGACTTTC.

The rearrangement links TRBV7-6 to TRBJ1-4; unclear D gene. From germline, CDR1 is SGHVS and CDR2 FNYEAQ. V lost 8 bases and J lost 11, with 15 bases in between. There are 12 residues in the CDR3. Written as DNA, the CDR3 is TGTGCCAGCTGTAAGGAGCCGGGGAAACTGTTTTTT. Amino acid sequence: CASCKEPGKLFF.

The V and J genes are TRBV7-9 and TRBJ1-1; D may be TRBD1 (6 bases). Germline V gene sequence: CDR1 SEHNR, CDR2 FQNEAQ (reference sequence). The CDR3 is made up of 15 amino acids. Trimming took off 5 bases at V and 1 base at J, with 14 bases between the two ends. The CDR3 protein is CASSTPQGWNTEAFF. The CDR3 coding sequence is TGTGCCAGCAGCACCCCACAGGGTTGGAACACTGAAGCTTTCTTT.

The rearrangement joins TRBV11-1 to TRBJ1-1, with D uncertain. Germline CDR1 is SGHAT and CDR2 is FQDESV (reference sequence). The V and J ends lost 1 base and 7 bases respectively, with 10 bases between them. The CDR3 length is 13 residues. The CDR3 DNA is TGTGCCAGCAGCTTAGTCCGGGGTTTTGAAGCTTTCTTT. Translating it yields CASSLVRGFEAFF.

Only one count was recorded for this clonotype. The V call is TRBV6-6, the J call TRBJ2-7; no definite D call. Germline V CDR1 and CDR2: MNHNY, SVGAGI (reference sequence). The CDR3 loop spans 14 amino acids. The V gene lost 0 bases and the J gene lost 5 bases, with 11 bases spanning the gap. DNA of the CDR3: TGTGCCAGCAGTTACTCCTTTCATGGCAACGAGCAGTACTTC. Protein product: CASSYSFHGNEQYF.

This chain uses TRBV7-6 with TRBJ1-1, with 7 bases lining up with TRBD1. The CDR3 is 15 residues long. CDR1 and CDR2 (germline): SGHVS, FNYEAQ. Losses at the gene ends were 5 bases for V and 2 bases for J; bases not matched to a gene: 8. CDR3 region: CASSRPGGINTEAFF. CDR3 in DNA: TGTGCCAGCAGCCGTCCAGGGGGGATTAACACTGAAGCTTTCTTT.

In its sample, this clonotype was seen a few times. The chain uses TRBV24-1 and TRBJ1-2; TRBD1 might be the D (6 bases). Deletions cut 2 bases from V and 5 bases from J, with 11 bases between. The CDR3 sequence is 14 residues long. In germline, CDR1 is KGHDR, CDR2 SFDVKD. DNA for the CDR3: TGTGCCACCAGTGATTCGGAGGACAGTTATGGCTACACCTTC. Its translation: CATSDSEDSYGYTF.

Concerning this clonotype: This may be a read error: a much more frequent sequence differs by one nucleotide. The chain is built from TRBV6-8 and TRBJ1-1, with D maybe TRBD1 (6 bases). Deletions cut 0 bases from V and 1 base from J, with 9 bases between. This CDR3 contains 15 residues. Germline CDR1 and CDR2: MNHGY and SAAAGT. CDR3 in amino acids: CASSYSGAANTEAFF. CDR3 coding DNA: TGTGCCAGCAGTTACTCGGGGGCGGCGAACACTGAAGCTTTCTTT.

This clonotype turned up a few times. The rearrangement joins TRBV10-1 to TRBJ2-2; 13 bases match TRBD2. V dropped 4 bases and J dropped 0; count of bases not matched to a gene: 8. This CDR3 is built from 19 residues. In germline, CDR1 is WNHNN, CDR2 SYGVQD (reference sequence). CDR3 amino acids: CASSGSGLAGSANTGELFF. CDR3 nucleotides: TGCGCCAGCAGTGGATCGGGACTAGCGGGGAGCGCGAACACCGGGGAGCTGTTTTTT.

The chain combines TRBV7-8 with TRBJ2-1; 7 bases align to TRBD1. CDR1 and CDR2 from the germline V gene are SGHVS and FQNEAQ. The CDR3 has 15 residues. V lost 1 base to trimming and J lost 5 bases; unmatched junction nucleotides: 5. The CDR3 loop reads CASSLDDRAHNEQFF. The CDR3 coding sequence is TGTGCCAGCAGCTTAGACGACAGGGCCCACAATGAGCAGTTCTTC.

This clonotype was seen a handful of times. The V and J genes are TRBV13 and TRBJ2-1; 8 positions agree with TRBD1. Unmatched junction bases numbered 7, after V lost 7 bases and J lost 2 bases. The germline gives CDR1 PRHDT, CDR2 FYEKMQ (reference sequence). The CDR3 is 15 amino acids. CDR3 nucleotides: TGTGCCAGCAACCCCCGCAGGGGGCCCTACAATGAGCAGTTCTTC. Residues: CASNPRRGPYNEQFF.

This CDR3 is CASFGGDRTGKNGYTF. The DNA of the CDR3 is TGCGCCAGCTTCGGTGGGGACCGGACAGGGAAAAATGGCTACACCTTC. The chain employs TRBV5-1 and TRBJ1-2; TRBD1 agrees at 8 bases. This CDR3 spans 16 amino acids. J was trimmed by 6 bases and V by 7 bases; bases with no gene match: 17. The V gene's germline CDR1 is SGHRS and CDR2 YFSETQ.

The V gene is TRBV15, the J gene TRBJ1-1; D uncertain. The germline V and J ends were trimmed by 0 bases and 8 bases, with 16 bases remaining between them. The CDR3 consists of 15 residues. Germline CDR1 is LNHNV and CDR2 is YYDKDF (reference sequence). CDR3 region: CATSRDRVRVCEAFF. The CDR3 DNA sequence: TGTGCCACCAGCAGAGATAGGGTTAGGGTATGCGAAGCTTTCTTT.

The chain joins TRBV7-9 to TRBJ1-2; D possibly corresponds to TRBD1 (5 bases). The V end was cut by 4 bases, the J end by 8 bases, with 14 bases between. Germline loops: CDR1 SEHNR, CDR2 FQNEAQ (reference sequence). This CDR3 is 13 amino acids long. DNA for the CDR3: TGTGCCAGCAGCTCTCCAACACAGGCGGGCTACACCTTC. It encodes CASSSPTQAGYTF.

This clonotype has only one observation. The chain joins TRBV14 to TRBJ2-7; D is ambiguous. Trimming cost V 4 bases and J 8 bases, with 18 bases left between them. Germline V lookup: CDR1 SGHDN, CDR2 FVKESK. This CDR3 region has 14 residues. The CDR3 protein is CASSLLSGPPQQYF. In DNA, the CDR3 is TGTGCCAGCAGCCTCCTTTCGGGTCCTCCCCAGCAGTACTTC.

This clonotype occurred a few times. In DNA form, the CDR3 reads TGTGCCAGCAGCTCCTCGACAGGGTTCACCTATAATTCACCCCTCCACTTT. As protein: CASSSSTGFTYNSPLHF. This chain uses TRBV7-8 with TRBJ1-6; TRBD1 aligns across 7 bases. The CDR3 is 17 amino acids. Germline V gene lookup returns CDR1 SGHVS and CDR2 FQNEAQ. Germline trimming cut 4 bases from V and 2 bases from J; bases unmatched to any gene: 8.

This chain uses TRBV19 with TRBJ2-1; D possibly corresponds to TRBD1 (5 bases). CDR1 and CDR2 (germline): LNHDA, SQIVND (reference sequence). Trimming took 6 bases from V and 4 from J, leaving 13 bases between them. The CDR3 length is 14 residues. Written as DNA, the CDR3 is TGTGCCAGTAGCGTAACTCGACAGTACAATGAGCAGTTCTTC. This sequence encodes CASSVTRQYNEQFF.

Only a few counts were recorded for this clonotype. V gene TRBV7-9 combines with J gene TRBJ2-7; D is uncertain. Germline V gene lookup returns CDR1 SEHNR and CDR2 FQNEAQ (reference sequence). V was pared by 1 base and J by 4 bases, with 14 bases between. The CDR3 consists of 15 residues. The CDR3 loop reads CASSLVSAEGYEQYF. The CDR3 bases are TGTGCCAGCAGCTTAGTATCTGCCGAAGGGTACGAGCAGTACTTC.

The gene calls are TRBV27 and TRBJ2-1; a weak D match, TRBD2 (5 bases). V was clipped by 11 bases and J by 0 bases, with 11 bases between them. The CDR3 extends over 13 amino acids. Germline CDR1 reads MNHEY; CDR2 reads SMNVEV (reference sequence). The CDR3 spells CASGLTSYNEQFF. In DNA, the CDR3 is TGTGCCTCCGGACTGACCTCCTACAATGAGCAGTTCTTC.

In this sample, this clonotype turned up a few times. V and J are TRBV27 and TRBJ2-2; tentatively, D is TRBD1 (6 bases). This CDR3 is 14 amino acids long. CDR1 MNHEY and CDR2 SMNVEV come from the germline V gene (reference sequence). V was cut by 7 bases and J by 6 bases, with 15 bases left in between. For the CDR3, the DNA is TGTGCCAGCACCCGGGACACCCGGCCCGGGGAGCTGTTTTTT. It is translated as CASTRDTRPGELFF.

This clonotype has only one observation. Possible read error: a much larger clone is one base away. The chain combines TRBV7-2 with TRBJ2-1; TRBD2 agrees at 9 bases. Germline lookup yields CDR1 SGHTA and CDR2 FQGNSA. The CDR3 length is 15 residues. In nucleotides, the CDR3 is TGTGCCAGCAACCCGAGGGAGCGGGGGGAAGATGAGCAGATCTTC. Amino acids: CASNPRERGEDEQIF.

The rearrangement uses TRBV6-8 and TRBJ2-1; D is unresolved. The germline V gene encodes CDR1 MNHGY and CDR2 SAAAGT. The CDR3 covers 11 residues. Trimming removed 6 bases at V and 8 bases at J, with 8 bases between. CDR3 sequence reads: CASSRLDEQFF. CDR3 nucleotides: TGTGCCAGCAGCCGACTCGATGAGCAGTTCTTC.

This clonotype was detected many times. The rearrangement links TRBV7-2 to TRBJ2-1, with TRBD1 as a possible D gene (5 bases). Per the germline V gene, CDR1 is SGHTA and CDR2 is FQGNSA. The length of the CDR3 is 19 residues. Trimming cost V 4 bases and J 2 bases, with 24 bases left between them. Here the CDR3 reads CASSSRQLQHKDTYNEQFF. DNA for the CDR3: TGTGCCAGCAGCTCGCGACAGCTACAACACAAGGATACCTACAATGAGCAGTTCTTC.

V and J are TRBV6-1 and TRBJ2-7, with TRBD1 identical over 7 bases. With 0 bases clipped from V and 5 bases from J, the junction kept 4 bases outside the gene matches. The CDR3 runs 14 residues. Germline V gives CDR1 MNHNS, CDR2 SASEGT. For the CDR3, the DNA is TGTGCCAGCAGTGAAGCGATAGGGGGCAACGAGCAGTACTTC. Protein product: CASSEAIGGNEQYF.

This clonotype was counted only a few times. The chain has TRBV6-1 and TRBJ1-1; D might be TRBD1 (5 bases). Germline CDR1 and CDR2: MNHNS and SASEGT. Trimming took 7 bases from V and 1 from J, leaving 13 bases between them. The length of the CDR3 is 14 residues. In nucleotides, the CDR3 is TGTGCCAGCAAGGGGTTAGCCCGGAACACTGAAGCTTTCTTT. This codes for CASKGLARNTEAFF.

This chain joins TRBV5-6 and TRBJ2-3, with a possible D match to TRBD2 (6 bases). Looked up from germline, CDR1 is SGHDT and CDR2 is YYEEEE. The V end lost 3 bases, the J end lost 2 bases, and 16 bases lay between the germline ends. The CDR3 extends over 16 amino acids. CDR3 DNA sequence: TGTGCCAGCAGCTCACCGGGACTCCTATCCACAGATACGCAGTATTTT. This encodes CASSSPGLLSTDTQYF. The complete variable domain, with remaining parts taken from reference TRBV5-6 and TRBJ2-3, reads DAGVTQSPTHLIKTRGQQVTLRCSPKSGHDTVSWYQQALGQGPQFIFQYYEEEERQRGNFPDRFSGHQFPNYSSELNVNALLLGDSALYLCASSSPGLLSTDTQYFGPGTRLTVL.

This clonotype was seen a handful of times. V gene TRBV6-2 or TRBV6-3 combines with J gene TRBJ2-3, with no clear D. There are 12 residues in the CDR3. The germline gives CDR1 MNHEY, CDR2 SVGEGT. The V end was cut by 0 bases, the J end by 9 bases, with 7 bases between. The CDR3 here is CASSYSDGTQYF. The CDR3 DNA reads as TGTGCCAGCAGTTACTCGGATGGGACGCAGTATTTT.

The chain employs TRBV12-3 or TRBV12-4 and TRBJ2-6; TRBD1 agrees at 9 bases. The CDR3 spans 19 residues. V gave up 5 bases and J gave up 0 bases; unmatched junction bases: 11. The CDR3 loop is CASSADRGEFSSGANVLTF. The DNA of the CDR3 is TGTGCCAGCAGTGCGGACAGGGGAGAGTTTAGCTCTGGGGCCAACGTCCTGACTTTC.